What follows is one T cell receptor (beta chain) and its context. TCRdb re-called the 5' RACE reads through MiXCR, storing one row per CDR3 protein. The profile shows nearly 250,000 distinct CDR3 sequences, approximately 7% of them singletons. The record originates from a study of identical twins. Germline-derived CDR1 and CDR2 are SNHLY and FYNNEI. Trimming removed 6 bases from V and 7 bases from J, with 9 bases in between. CDR3 length: 11 amino acids. The same sample was also used in a study of yellow fever vaccine responses in identical twins.

Sequencing was done on a sample of memory (CD45RO+) T cells sorted from blood. V usage is TRBV2 and J usage is TRBJ1-1; D gene ambiguous. The TCR was taken from a woman aged 18-35 years in good health. The CDR3 DNA reads TGTGCCAGCAGCGTCGATCATGAAGCTTTCTTT. Translated: CASSVDHEAFF.